These T cell receptor beta chains were read from a single sample in a study of T cell responses to AZD1222 COVID-19 vaccine. Libraries were prepared by immunoSEQ multiplex PCR; TCRdb keeps only in-frame clonotypes and omits some of them. Of roughly 180,000 clones listed, 92% are singletons. Sequenced here: peripheral blood, sampled 28 days after the second AZD1222 dose. The receptors were sampled from an adult who received the AZD1222 COVID-19 vaccine. Both conserved end residues are trimmed from each CDR3. D genes are given only for firm matches. Part of the rows lack a size; the others show once, few, many or a class for expanded clones.

>-|TRBV23-1|-|15
ASSLPRPGDKNYGYT
>-|TRBV5-1|-|13
ASSLASGNTGELF
>-|TRBV6-1|-|17
ASSEGGTGLGLATDEQF
>-|TRBV24-1|-|13
ATSRLGGLDNEQF
>-|TRBV21-1|-|15
ASSKAYIGRENTEAF
>-|TRBV11-2|-|10
ASSLETETQY
>once|TRBV9|TRBD2|14
ASSVGGTSYPDTQY
>-|TRBV4-1|TRBD1|11
ASSPGTVGELF
>-|TRBV19|-|11
ASSPDIGSGYT
>-|TRBV12-3/TRBV12-4|-|10
ASSLLADTQY
>-|TRBV5-1|TRBD1|13
ASSLGGTGSHGYT
>few|TRBV6-4|TRBD1|12
ASSSTGGGTEAF
>-|TRBV27|-|11
ASSLGEGGELF
>-|TRBV30|TRBD1|13
ASSPDRASSYEQY
>-|TRBV9|-|13
ASSVDPGRGYEQY
>once|TRBV19|TRBD2|12
ASSIGSGSDEQF
>-|TRBV7-6|TRBD1|15
ASSLEQGLDSNQPQH
>-|TRBV9|TRBD1|13
ASSVATGESEKLF
>-|TRBV30|-|11
AWREPTNEKLF
>-|TRBV5-1|-|13
ASSLGGDSGNTIY
>-|TRBV2|-|9
ASKGENEQY
>-|TRBV30|-|11
AWTRGPNGEQY
>-|TRBV12-3/TRBV12-4|-|11
ASSLVENTEAF
>-|TRBV30|-|8
AWSGAKLF